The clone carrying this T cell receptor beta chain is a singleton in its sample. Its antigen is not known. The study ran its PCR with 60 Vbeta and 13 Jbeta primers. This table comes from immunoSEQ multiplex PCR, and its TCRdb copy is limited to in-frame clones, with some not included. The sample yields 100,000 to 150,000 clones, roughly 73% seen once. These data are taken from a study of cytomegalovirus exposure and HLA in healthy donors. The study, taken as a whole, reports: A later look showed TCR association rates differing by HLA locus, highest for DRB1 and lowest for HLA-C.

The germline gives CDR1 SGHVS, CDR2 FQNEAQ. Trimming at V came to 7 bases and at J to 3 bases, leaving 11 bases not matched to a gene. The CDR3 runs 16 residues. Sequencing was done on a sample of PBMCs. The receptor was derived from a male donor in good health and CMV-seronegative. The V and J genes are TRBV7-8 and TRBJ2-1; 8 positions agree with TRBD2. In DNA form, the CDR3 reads TGTGCCAGCACCAGTGAAGCGGGGGCCTACTACAATGAGCAGTTCTTC. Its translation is CASTSEAGAYYNEQFF.